This T cell receptor (beta chain) appears in the sequencing data of a study of T cell responses to AZD1222 COVID-19 vaccine. Sequencing was performed with immunoSEQ multiplex PCR; in TCRdb, only in-frame clones are kept and a portion is missing. Here the sample spans 70,000 to 85,000 clones, approximately 83% being singletons. CDR1 SGHTA and CDR2 FQGNSA come from the germline V gene. The CDR3 has 14 residues. The V end lost 1 base, the J end lost 9 bases, and 15 bases lay between the germline ends. This clone came up once. The study pooled second doses at about 4 or about 12 weeks. The clonotype was recovered from an adult who received the AZD1222 COVID-19 vaccine. This chain joins TRBV7-2 and TRBJ2-5; either TRBD1 or TRBD2 may fit D (5 bases each). Sample: peripheral blood, taken 28 days after the second AZD1222 dose. CDR3 nucleotide sequence: TGTGCCAGCAGCTTAGGCCGGGGAGCCAGGGCCCAGTACTTC. Its protein is CASSLGRGARAQYF.